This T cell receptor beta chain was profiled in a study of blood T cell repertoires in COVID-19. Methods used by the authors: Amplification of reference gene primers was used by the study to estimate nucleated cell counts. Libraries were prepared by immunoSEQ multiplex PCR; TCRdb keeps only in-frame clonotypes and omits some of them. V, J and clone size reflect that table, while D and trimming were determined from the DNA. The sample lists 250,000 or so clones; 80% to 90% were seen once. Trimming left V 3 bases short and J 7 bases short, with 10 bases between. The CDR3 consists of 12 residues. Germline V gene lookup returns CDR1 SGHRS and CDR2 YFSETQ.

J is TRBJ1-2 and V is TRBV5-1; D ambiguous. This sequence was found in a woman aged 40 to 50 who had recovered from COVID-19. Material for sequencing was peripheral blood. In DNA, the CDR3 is TGCGCCAGCAGCTACGACACGGTTGGCTACACCTTC. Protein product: CASSYDTVGYTF.